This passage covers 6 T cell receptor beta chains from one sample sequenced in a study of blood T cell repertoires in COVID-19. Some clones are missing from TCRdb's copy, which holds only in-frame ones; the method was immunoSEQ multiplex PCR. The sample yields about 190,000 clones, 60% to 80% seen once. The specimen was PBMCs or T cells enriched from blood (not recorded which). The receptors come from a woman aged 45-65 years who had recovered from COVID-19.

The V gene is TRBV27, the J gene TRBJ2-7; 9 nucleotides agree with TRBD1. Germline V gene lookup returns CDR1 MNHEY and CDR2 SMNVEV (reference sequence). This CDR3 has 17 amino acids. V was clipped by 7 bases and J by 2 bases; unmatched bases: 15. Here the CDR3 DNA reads TGTGCCAGCAAGGATTTAAACGTGGGACAGGGCGCCTACGAGCAGTACTTC. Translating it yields CASKDLNVGQGAYEQYF.

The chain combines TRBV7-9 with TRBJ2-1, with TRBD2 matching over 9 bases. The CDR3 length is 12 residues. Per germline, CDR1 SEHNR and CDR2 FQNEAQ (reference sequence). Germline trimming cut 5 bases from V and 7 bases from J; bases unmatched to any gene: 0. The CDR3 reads CASSTSGNEQFF. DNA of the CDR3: TGTGCCAGCAGCACTAGCGGGAATGAGCAGTTCTTC.

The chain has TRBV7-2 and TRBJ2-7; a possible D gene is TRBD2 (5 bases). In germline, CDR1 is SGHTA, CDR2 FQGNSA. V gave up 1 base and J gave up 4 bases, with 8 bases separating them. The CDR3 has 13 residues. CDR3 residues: CASSLGRRYEQYF. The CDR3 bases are TGTGCCAGCAGCTTAGGGCGGAGGTACGAGCAGTACTTC.

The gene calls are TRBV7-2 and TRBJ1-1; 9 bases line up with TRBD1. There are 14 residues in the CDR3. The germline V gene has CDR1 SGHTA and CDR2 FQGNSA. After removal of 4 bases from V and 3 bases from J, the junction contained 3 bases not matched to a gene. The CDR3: CASSWRQGDTEAFF. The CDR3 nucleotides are TGTGCCAGCAGCTGGCGACAGGGGGACACTGAAGCTTTCTTT.

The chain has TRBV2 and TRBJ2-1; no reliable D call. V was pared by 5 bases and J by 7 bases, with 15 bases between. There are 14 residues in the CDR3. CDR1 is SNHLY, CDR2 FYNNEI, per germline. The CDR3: CASSISTSVNEQFF. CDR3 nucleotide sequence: TGTGCCAGCAGTATTAGCACATCGGTTAATGAGCAGTTCTTC.

The CDR3 nucleotides read TGTGCCAGCAATGACAGGGCTTTTGGCACTGAAGCTTTCTTT. The encoded protein is CASNDRAFGTEAFF. The rearrangement joins TRBV28 to TRBJ1-1; 7 nucleotides match TRBD1. V gave up 7 bases and J gave up 4 bases; unmatched junction bases: 9. This CDR3 contains 14 residues. Per the germline V gene, CDR1 is MDHEN and CDR2 is SYDVKM.